The rows below give T cell receptor beta chains drawn from one sample of a study of T cell repertoires in ileal Crohn's disease. The data were produced by immunoSEQ multiplex PCR, yet TCRdb's version contains in-frame clones alone and is incomplete. The sample includes 13,000 to 15,000 clones, over 60% of them seen just once. The specimen sequenced was ileal tissue. The source is an adult with Crohn's disease. Each CDR3 is given with its conserved first and last residue. D genes are given only for firm matches. Where a row states a size, it is once, few, many or the class of an expanded clone; other rows omit it.

V gene: TRBV5-4
J gene: TRBJ2-6
clone size: once
D gene: .
CDR3 length: 15
CDR3 DNA: TGTGCCAGCAGCTCTACAGGGTTCGGGGCCAACGTCCTGACTTTC
CDR3 protein: CASSSTGFGANVLTF

V gene: TRBV6-5
J gene: TRBJ2-3
clone size: .
D gene: .
CDR3 length: 15
CDR3 DNA: TGTGCCAGCACCCGGACGGGGATAAGCACAGATACGCAGTATTTT
CDR3 protein: CASTRTGISTDTQYF

V gene: TRBV6-5
J gene: TRBJ2-3
clone size: .
D gene: .
CDR3 length: 13
CDR3 DNA: TGTGCCAGCAGCAGGGACTCTACAGATACGCAGTATTTT
CDR3 protein: CASSRDSTDTQYF

V gene: TRBV6-6
J gene: TRBJ2-5
clone size: .
D gene: TRBD2
CDR3 length: 16
CDR3 DNA: TGTGCCAGCAGTTACCTCTTGGGAGCGGGGGGCGAGACCCAGTACTTC
CDR3 protein: CASSYLLGAGGETQYF

V gene: TRBV5-4
J gene: TRBJ2-2
clone size: .
D gene: TRBD1
CDR3 length: 14
CDR3 DNA: TGTGCCAGCAGCTTCCAGGACAGGGTCGGGGAGCTGTTTTTT
CDR3 protein: CASSFQDRVGELFF

V gene: TRBV6-6
J gene: TRBJ1-1
clone size: .
D gene: TRBD1
CDR3 length: 12
CDR3 DNA: TGTGCCAGCAGCCCGACAGGGTATGGAGCTTTCTTT
CDR3 protein: CASSPTGYGAFF

V gene: TRBV18
J gene: TRBJ2-7
clone size: .
D gene: .
CDR3 length: 14
CDR3 DNA: TGTGCCAGCTCCCGGGGGACAGTAACCTACGAGCAGTACTTC
CDR3 protein: CASSRGTVTYEQYF

V gene: TRBV5-1
J gene: TRBJ2-7
clone size: .
D gene: .
CDR3 length: 16
CDR3 DNA: TGCGCCAGCAGCTCCCAGGGAGGGGGATCTTCTAAAGAGCAGTACTTC
CDR3 protein: CASSSQGGGSSKEQYF

V gene: TRBV4-3
J gene: TRBJ2-3
clone size: .
D gene: .
CDR3 length: 15
CDR3 DNA: TGCGCCAGCAGCCAAGATCCCAGGGAAGCAGATACGCAGTATTTT
CDR3 protein: CASSQDPREADTQYF

V gene: TRBV28
J gene: TRBJ2-2
clone size: .
D gene: .
CDR3 length: 16
CDR3 DNA: TGTGCCAGCAGCCGCCCCACGGGTGGCGTCACCGGGGAGCTGTTTTTT
CDR3 protein: CASSRPTGGVTGELFF

V gene: TRBV7-2
J gene: TRBJ2-2
clone size: once
D gene: TRBD2
CDR3 length: 17
CDR3 DNA: TGTGCCAGCAGCCCCCGGAGTCGGGGGGTGGGTCACGGGGAGCTGTTTTTT
CDR3 protein: CASSPRSRGVGHGELFF

V gene: TRBV28
J gene: TRBJ2-2
clone size: .
D gene: .
CDR3 length: 14
CDR3 DNA: TGTGCCAGCAGTTACCGACAGACCACCGGGGAGCTGTTTTTT
CDR3 protein: CASSYRQTTGELFF

V gene: TRBV5-5
J gene: TRBJ1-1
clone size: .
D gene: .
CDR3 length: 16
CDR3 DNA: TGTGCCAGCACCCTTGCCGGGACATCCGCCAGAACTGAAGCTTTCTTT
CDR3 protein: CASTLAGTSARTEAFF

V gene: TRBV5-1
J gene: TRBJ1-4
clone size: .
D gene: .
CDR3 length: 13
CDR3 DNA: TGCGCCAGCAAAAGCGCAGGGGATGAAAAACTGTTTTTT
CDR3 protein: CASKSAGDEKLFF

V gene: TRBV4-3
J gene: TRBJ2-3
clone size: .
D gene: TRBD2
CDR3 length: 18
CDR3 DNA: TGCGCCAGCAGCCAAGATCTCGGATGGGGGGGTTTCACAGATACGCAGTATTTT
CDR3 protein: CASSQDLGWGGFTDTQYF

V gene: TRBV20-1
J gene: TRBJ2-7
clone size: .
D gene: TRBD2
CDR3 length: 11
CDR3 DNA: TGCAGTGCTAGTGCGGGAGACGAGCAGTACTTC
CDR3 protein: CSASAGDEQYF

V gene: TRBV7-2
J gene: TRBJ2-5
clone size: few
D gene: .
CDR3 length: 14
CDR3 DNA: TGTGCCAGCAGCTTGGCCGGGACACAAGAGACCCAGTACTTC
CDR3 protein: CASSLAGTQETQYF

V gene: TRBV10-3
J gene: TRBJ2-3
clone size: few
D gene: TRBD2
CDR3 length: 16
CDR3 DNA: TGTGCCATCAGTGAGGGACTAGCGGGAAGCACAGATACGCAGTATTTT
CDR3 protein: CAISEGLAGSTDTQYF

V gene: TRBV28
J gene: TRBJ2-7
clone size: .
D gene: TRBD1
CDR3 length: 15
CDR3 DNA: TGTGCCAGCAGTATCACAGGGGGCACCTCCTACGAGCAGTACTTC
CDR3 protein: CASSITGGTSYEQYF

V gene: TRBV5-4
J gene: TRBJ1-1
clone size: .
D gene: TRBD1
CDR3 length: 15
CDR3 DNA: TGTGCCAGCAGCAAGACAGGGTTCTCGGCAGCTGAAGCTTTCTTT
CDR3 protein: CASSKTGFSAAEAFF

V gene: TRBV5-8
J gene: TRBJ2-3
clone size: .
D gene: .
CDR3 length: 14
CDR3 DNA: TGTGCCAGCAGCTCGGACAGAGGCACAGATACGCAGTATTTT
CDR3 protein: CASSSDRGTDTQYF

V gene: TRBV5-8
J gene: TRBJ2-7
clone size: few
D gene: .
CDR3 length: 11
CDR3 DNA: TGTGCCAGCAGCCCCTACGGCGAGCAGTACTTC
CDR3 protein: CASSPYGEQYF

V gene: TRBV2
J gene: TRBJ2-5
clone size: .
D gene: .
CDR3 length: 15
CDR3 DNA: TGTGCCAGCAGTAGCTCTGAACTACTTTACCAGACCCAGTACTTC
CDR3 protein: CASSSSELLYQTQYF

V gene: TRBV7-9
J gene: TRBJ2-3
clone size: .
D gene: .
CDR3 length: 15
CDR3 DNA: TGTGCCAGCAGCTTAGGTACGGGAGTCGTTGATACGCAGTATTTT
CDR3 protein: CASSLGTGVVDTQYF

V gene: TRBV2
J gene: TRBJ1-1
clone size: .
D gene: .
CDR3 length: 13
CDR3 DNA: TGTGCCAGCATAAGAAGGCAGGACACTGAAGCTTTCTTT
CDR3 protein: CASIRRQDTEAFF

V gene: TRBV7-2
J gene: TRBJ2-1
clone size: .
D gene: TRBD1
CDR3 length: 15
CDR3 DNA: TGTGCCAGCAGCTCCTTGGGACAGGGTCGAGATGAGCAGTTCTTC
CDR3 protein: CASSSLGQGRDEQFF

V gene: TRBV14
J gene: TRBJ2-6
clone size: .
D gene: .
CDR3 length: 17
CDR3 DNA: TGTGCCAGCAGCCAACAGGGACACCCCTCTGGGGCCAACGTCCTGACTTTC
CDR3 protein: CASSQQGHPSGANVLTF

V gene: TRBV6-5
J gene: TRBJ2-1
clone size: few
D gene: .
CDR3 length: 13
CDR3 DNA: TGTGCCACAAGACTAAATCCCTACAATGAGCAGTTCTTC
CDR3 protein: CATRLNPYNEQFF

V gene: TRBV6-6
J gene: TRBJ2-3
clone size: .
D gene: TRBD2
CDR3 length: 16
CDR3 DNA: TGTGCCAGCAGTTACCCCCCTAGCGGGCCCCCAGATACGCAGTATTTT
CDR3 protein: CASSYPPSGPPDTQYF

V gene: TRBV6-5
J gene: TRBJ2-7
clone size: .
D gene: TRBD2
CDR3 length: 15
CDR3 DNA: TGTGCCAGCAGTGTTAGCGGGGGGGCTTCGTACGAGCAGTACTTC
CDR3 protein: CASSVSGGASYEQYF

V gene: TRBV29-1
J gene: TRBJ2-1
clone size: .
D gene: TRBD1
CDR3 length: 18
CDR3 DNA: TGCAGCGTTGAATCCTCGACAGGGGCCCTGAGCTCCTACAATGAGCAGTTCTTC
CDR3 protein: CSVESSTGALSSYNEQFF

V gene: TRBV11-2
J gene: TRBJ1-2
clone size: .
D gene: TRBD1
CDR3 length: 13
CDR3 DNA: TGTGCCAGCAGCTTAACAGGGGCGCGCGGCTACACCTTC
CDR3 protein: CASSLTGARGYTF

V gene: TRBV6-5
J gene: TRBJ1-1
clone size: .
D gene: .
CDR3 length: 13
CDR3 DNA: TGTGCCAGCAGCCGTGGTCGGGACACTGAAGCTTTCTTT
CDR3 protein: CASSRGRDTEAFF

V gene: TRBV6-1
J gene: TRBJ1-5
clone size: .
D gene: TRBD1
CDR3 length: 15
CDR3 DNA: TGTGCCAGCAGGGCCGGGACAGGGAGTGAACAGCCCCAGCATTTT
CDR3 protein: CASRAGTGSEQPQHF

V gene: TRBV5-1
J gene: TRBJ1-6
clone size: .
D gene: TRBD1
CDR3 length: 16
CDR3 DNA: TGCGCCAGCAGCTTGGGGGACAGTCTCTATAATTCACCCCTCCACTTT
CDR3 protein: CASSLGDSLYNSPLHF

V gene: TRBV7-7
J gene: TRBJ2-5
clone size: .
D gene: .
CDR3 length: 13
CDR3 DNA: TGTGCTAGCAGCCCCCGGGTCCAAGAGACCCAGTACTTC
CDR3 protein: CASSPRVQETQYF

V gene: TRBV6-1
J gene: TRBJ2-2
clone size: .
D gene: .
CDR3 length: 14
CDR3 DNA: TGTGCCAGCAGTGACCTGACAGCAACCGGGGAGCTGTTTTTT
CDR3 protein: CASSDLTATGELFF